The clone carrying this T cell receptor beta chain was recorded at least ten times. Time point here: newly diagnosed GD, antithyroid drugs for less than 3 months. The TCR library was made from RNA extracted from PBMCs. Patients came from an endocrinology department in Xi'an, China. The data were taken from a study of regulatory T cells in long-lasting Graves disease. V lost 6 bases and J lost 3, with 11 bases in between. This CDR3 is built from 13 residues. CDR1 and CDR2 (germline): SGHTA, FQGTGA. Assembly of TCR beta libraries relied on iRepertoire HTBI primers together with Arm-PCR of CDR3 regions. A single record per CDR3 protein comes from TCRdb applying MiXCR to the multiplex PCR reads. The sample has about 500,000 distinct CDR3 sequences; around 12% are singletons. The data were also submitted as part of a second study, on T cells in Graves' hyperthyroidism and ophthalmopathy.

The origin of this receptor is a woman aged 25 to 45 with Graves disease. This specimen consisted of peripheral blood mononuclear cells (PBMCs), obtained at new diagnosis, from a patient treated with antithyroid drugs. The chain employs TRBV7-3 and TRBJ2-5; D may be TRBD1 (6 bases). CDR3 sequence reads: CASSVGAEETQYF. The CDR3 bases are TGTGCCAGCAGTGTGGGGGCCGAAGAGACCCAGTACTTC.